These T cell receptor beta chains were read from a single sample in a study of a mutant IDH1 vaccine in newly diagnosed glioma. Antigens of these TCRs are unknown. Here immunoSEQ multiplex PCR was the method, and the copy in TCRdb shows in-frame clones only, minus some. Among 100,000 to 150,000 clones listed, around four fifths were seen once. Sequencing was performed on PBMCs, taken from a glioma patient whose treatment included an IDH1 peptide vaccine. The receptors were sampled from a man aged 40-55 years with glioma. Both conserved end residues are part of each CDR3. A D gene is named only where the DNA matches it firmly. The listing skips clone size in some rows; elsewhere it reads once, few, many or a size class.

>TRBV9|TRBD1|TRBJ1-4|once
CASSDGTGKKLFF
TGTGCCAGCAGCGATGGGACAGGGAAAAAACTGTTTTTT
>TRBV29-1|.|TRBJ2-1|.
CSSGNEQFF
TGCAGTAGTGGGAATGAGCAGTTCTTC
>TRBV19|TRBD1|TRBJ1-1|.
CASSSRGHPEAFF
TGTGCCAGTAGTTCCAGGGGGCACCCTGAAGCTTTCTTT
>TRBV6-6|TRBD2|TRBJ2-7|.
CASSYSGSSYEQYF
TGTGCCAGCAGTTATAGCGGGAGCTCCTACGAGCAGTACTTC
>TRBV19|.|TRBJ2-3|.
CASSIGAGRKDTQYF
TGTGCCAGTAGTATAGGGGCAGGGCGTAAGGATACGCAGTATTTT
>TRBV5-6|.|TRBJ2-5|.
CASGTGLETQYF
TGTGCCAGCGGAACAGGGTTGGAGACCCAGTACTTC
>TRBV6-1|TRBD2|TRBJ2-5|.
CASTRSGGRGETQYF
TGTGCCAGCACCCGAAGCGGGGGGCGGGGAGAGACCCAGTACTTC
>TRBV6-5|.|TRBJ1-1|.
CASSYSFSGAATEAFF
TGTGCCAGCAGTTACTCTTTTTCCGGGGCTGCTACTGAAGCTTTCTTT
>TRBV9|TRBD1|TRBJ2-5|once
CASSPRGTASKETQYF
TGTGCCAGCAGCCCAAGGGGGACAGCCTCAAAAGAGACCCAGTACTTC
>TRBV6-4|.|TRBJ2-1|.
CASSDGGYEQFF
TGTGCCAGCAGTGACGGGGGCTATGAGCAGTTCTTC
>TRBV14|.|TRBJ2-3|.
CASSQLLLDTQYF
TGTGCCAGCAGCCAACTCTTACTTGATACGCAGTATTTT
>TRBV5-4|.|TRBJ2-3|.
CASSFSLDSDTQYF
TGTGCCAGCAGCTTCTCCCTAGATTCAGATACGCAGTATTTT
>TRBV28|TRBD2|TRBJ2-7|.
CASSLGDSGSREQYF
TGTGCCAGCAGTTTGGGAGACAGCGGGAGTCGCGAGCAGTACTTC
>TRBV7-9|.|TRBJ2-1|.
CASSLVGINEQFF
TGTGCCAGCAGCTTAGTGGGGATTAATGAGCAGTTCTTC
>TRBV7-6|.|TRBJ2-2|few
CASSLAVGELFF
TGTGCCAGCAGCTTAGCGGTCGGGGAGCTGTTTTTT